These 9 T cell receptor beta chains share one sample of origin, sequenced in a study of T-cell reconstitution after alpha-beta-depleted transplantation in children. TCRbeta library construction was performed incorporating unique molecular identifiers. TCRdb processed the PCR reads anew with MiXCR; each CDR3 protein has one entry. The sample consists of 60,000 to 70,000 distinct CDR3 sequences, around 4.7% of them appearing once. Sequenced material: PBMCs, mostly from graft donor cells, taken 180 days after TCRalphabeta/CD19-depleted stem cell transplant. The receptors were sampled from a boy in the first two years of life who had a stem cell transplant for acute myeloid leukemia, so the T cells may come from the graft donor.

This clonotype was detected ten times or more. The CDR3 loop reads CASSRPWGHLWHEQFF. As DNA, the CDR3 is TGTGCCAGCAGTCGTCCCTGGGGACACCTTTGGCATGAGCAGTTCTTC. This chain connects TRBV12-3 or TRBV12-4 to TRBJ2-1, with D possibly matching TRBD1 (6 bases). Trimming shortened V by 5 bases and J by 8 bases, and 22 bases separated the two germline ends. The length of the CDR3 is 16 residues.

The table lists this clonotype with many counts. Sequence at one end of the junction differs from germline and may be a read error. This chain uses TRBV20-1 with TRBJ1-6; D not resolved. The CDR3 runs 16 residues. The germline CDR1 and CDR2 sequences are DFQATT and SNEGSKA (reference sequence). The CDR3 region is CRARGGSPKDNSPLHF. Here the CDR3 DNA reads TGCAGGGCTAGAGGAGGCAGCCCAAAGGATAATTCACCCCTCCACTTT.

This clonotype occurred many times. J is TRBJ2-1 and V is TRBV20-1; 11 positions agree with TRBD2. V shed 1 base and J 1 base; nucleotides not matched to a gene: 6. The CDR3 is 17 residues long. CDR1 is DFQATT, CDR2 SNEGSKA, per germline (reference sequence). CDR3 sequence (DNA): TGCAGTGCTAGAGTGACAGGACTAGCGGGTTCCTACAATGAGCAGTTCTTC. This translates into CSARVTGLAGSYNEQFF.

This clonotype was recorded at least ten times. V usage is TRBV12-3 or TRBV12-4 and J usage is TRBJ2-7; unclear D gene. The CDR3 totals 13 residues. V was pared by 1 base and J by 4 bases, with 8 bases between. The CDR3 protein is CASSLEGWYEQYF. Here the CDR3 DNA reads TGTGCCAGCAGTTTAGAGGGCTGGTACGAGCAGTACTTC.

This clonotype was seen ten or more times. V gene TRBV5-1 combines with J gene TRBJ2-1; D may be TRBD1 (5 bases). Germline CDR1 SGHRS, CDR2 YFSETQ. This CDR3 comprises 14 residues. With 0 bases removed from V and 4 bases from J, the gap between germline ends came to 8 bases. The CDR3 region has the DNA TGCGCCAGCAGCTTGGAGGGGCAGTACAATGAGCAGTTCTTC. Encoded protein: CASSLEGQYNEQFF.

In its sample, this clonotype was seen many times. The chain links TRBV6-5 to TRBJ2-4, with D maybe TRBD2 (6 bases). V lost 0 bases to trimming and J lost 5 bases, with 11 bases between them. The CDR3 length is 15 residues. Per the germline V gene, CDR1 is MNHEY and CDR2 is SVGAGI. CDR3 in amino acids: CASSYSGGSQNIQYF. For the CDR3, the DNA is TGTGCCAGCAGTTACTCGGGGGGATCTCAAAACATTCAGTACTTC.

This clonotype was seen at least ten times. The rearrangement uses TRBV4-2 and TRBJ2-5, with a tentative D call TRBD2 (6 bases). This CDR3 region has 16 residues. The V end lost 2 bases, the J end lost 2 bases, and 15 bases lay between the germline ends. The germline V gene encodes CDR1 LGHNA and CDR2 YNFKEQ. CDR3 sequence reads: CASSQLHGGIQETQYF. The CDR3 DNA reads as TGTGCCAGCAGCCAACTCCATGGGGGGATTCAAGAGACCCAGTACTTC.

This clonotype was seen ten or more times. This sequence joins TRBV18 and TRBJ2-5, with 8 bases matching TRBD1. CDR3 length: 15 amino acids. V trimming: 3 bases; J trimming: 5 bases; junction bases outside the gene matches: 8. Germline V gene sequence: CDR1 KGHSH, CDR2 LQKENI. This CDR3 is CASSPVRGPRETQYF. The DNA for the CDR3 is TGTGCCAGCTCACCGGTCAGGGGGCCTCGGGAGACCCAGTACTTC.

This clonotype was picked up many times. The chain is built from TRBV7-8 and TRBJ2-5; TRBD2 might be the D (5 bases). Between the trimmed V and J ends, which lost 3 bases and 0 bases, there was a span of 14 bases. This CDR3 is 16 amino acids long. From germline, CDR1 is SGHVS and CDR2 FQNEAQ. The CDR3: CASSLFKRRYQETQYF. DNA of the CDR3: TGTGCCAGCAGCTTGTTTAAGCGGAGGTACCAAGAGACCCAGTACTTC.